These 20 T cell receptor beta chains were sequenced from one sample in a study of shared clonotypes between healthy human individuals. Naive CD8 isolation took CD45RO-negative cells positively selected for CCR7 and excluded terminally differentiated effector memory CD45RA+ cells. Assay used: immunoSEQ multiplex PCR; TCRdb lists only in-frame clones, some missing. The repertoire consists of more than 2 million clones, with 85% to 95% occurring once and the leading ten covering roughly 1.7%. Sequencing used naive CD8+ T cells from PBMCs. The receptors come from a man aged 18 to 30 in good health. Some clones in this sample may be carry-over from other donors' samples.

This chain joins TRBV2 and TRBJ2-3; D call uncertain. Germline V CDR1 and CDR2: SNHLY, FYNNEI. CDR3 size: 15 residues. Trimming left V 5 bases short and J 4 bases short, with 16 bases between. The CDR3 loop is CASSRPNLRADTQYF. CDR3 bases: TGTGCCAGCAGTAGACCCAACCTTAGGGCAGATACGCAGTATTTT. Full variable domain (rest looked up from reference TRBV2 and TRBJ2-3): EPEVTQTPSHQVTQMGQEVILRCVPISNHLYFYWYRQILGQKVEFLVSFYNNEISEKSEIFDDQFSVERPDGSNFTLKIRSTKLEDSAMYFCASSRPNLRADTQYFGPGTRLTVL.

J is TRBJ2-3 and V is TRBV29-1, with 14 bases aligning to TRBD2. From germline, CDR1 is SQVTM and CDR2 ANQGSEA. The CDR3 totals 15 residues. The V and J ends lost 4 bases and 4 bases, in that order; junction bases with no gene match: 4. The CDR3 protein is CSVVRTSGRSDTQYF. As DNA, the CDR3 is TGCAGCGTTGTAAGGACTAGCGGGAGGTCAGATACGCAGTATTTT.

Of note for this clone: Other nucleotide sequences from this sample produce the same CDR3. V gene TRBV7-9 combines with J gene TRBJ2-7; D remains unclear. From germline, CDR1 is SEHNR and CDR2 FQNEAQ (reference sequence). V lost 5 bases, J lost 4 bases, and 6 bases lay in between. This CDR3 has 11 residues. As DNA, the CDR3 is TGTGCCAGCAGCCGGAATTACGAGCAGTACTTC. Encoded protein: CASSRNYEQYF.

This chain connects TRBV6-6 to TRBJ1-1; D gene unclear. Between the trimmed V and J ends, which lost 10 bases and 6 bases, there was a span of 12 bases. The CDR3 covers 11 residues. Germline loops: CDR1 MNHNY, CDR2 SVGAGI (reference sequence). This CDR3 is CAIGDSAEAFF. The CDR3 DNA is TGTGCCATCGGGGATAGCGCTGAAGCTTTCTTT.

About this clone itself: The sample has other DNA sequences that encode this CDR3 too. The chain carries TRBV7-8 and TRBJ2-3, with 13 bases that match TRBD2. With 5 bases clipped from V and 2 bases from J, the junction kept 4 bases outside the gene matches. The length of the CDR3 is 16 residues. From germline, CDR1 is SGHVS and CDR2 FQNEAQ. The CDR3 protein is CASSPGLAGVTDTQYF. The CDR3 nucleotides read TGTGCCAGCAGCCCCGGACTAGCGGGAGTCACAGATACGCAGTATTTT. The full variable domain, its missing parts supplied by reference TRBV7-8 and TRBJ2-3, is GAGVSQSPRYKVAKRGQDVALRCDPISGHVSLFWYQQALGQGPEFLTYFQNEAQLDKSGLPSDRFFAERPEGSVSTLKIQRTQQEDSAVYLCASSPGLAGVTDTQYFGPGTRLTVL.

The chain has TRBV27 and TRBJ2-1; D call uncertain. This CDR3 contains 16 residues. CDR1 is MNHEY, CDR2 SMNVEV, per germline (reference sequence). The ends were cut back, 1 base at V and 3 bases at J, with 13 bases in the middle. CDR3 in amino acids: CASSLWVGASYNEQFF. In DNA, the CDR3 is TGTGCCAGCAGTTTATGGGTGGGCGCTAGCTACAATGAGCAGTTCTTC.

Points on this clone: The same CDR3 can be traced to other DNA sequences in this sample. The gene calls are TRBV7-8 and TRBJ2-7, with D possibly being TRBD1 (5 bases). Trimming took 3 bases from V and 2 from J, leaving 8 bases between them. Germline CDR1 is SGHVS and CDR2 is FQNEAQ. This CDR3 comprises 13 residues. CDR3 in DNA: TGTGCCAGCAGCTTGGGCAGGGCCTACGAGCAGTACTTC. This encodes CASSLGRAYEQYF.

This chain links TRBV5-1 with TRBJ2-7, with D perhaps matching TRBD1 (5 bases). V was clipped by 4 bases and J by 7 bases, with 21 bases between them. CDR1 is SGHRS and CDR2 is YFSETQ in the germline V gene. This CDR3 is 15 amino acids long. The CDR3 region is CASSHAQGIMMEQYF. The CDR3 DNA sequence: TGCGCCAGCAGCCACGCCCAGGGAATTATGATGGAGCAGTACTTC.

The chain combines TRBV9 with TRBJ2-7, with 14 bases matching TRBD2. Germline loops: CDR1 SGDLS, CDR2 YYNGEE. The CDR3 extends over 15 amino acids. V lost 4 bases, J lost 3 bases, and 3 bases stayed unmatched. The CDR3 DNA sequence: TGTGCCAGCAGCTCCGGGACTAGCGGGAGCTACGAGCAGTACTTC. Translated: CASSSGTSGSYEQYF.

The chain joins TRBV12-5 to TRBJ2-2; D is ambiguous. Germline CDR1 LGHNT, CDR2 FRNRAP. V lost 6 bases, J lost 1 base, and 6 bases lay in between. The CDR3 is 13 residues long. CDR3 nucleotides: TGTGCTAGTGGCCATCAGAACACCGGGGAGCTGTTTTTT. This codes for CASGHQNTGELFF.

This sequence joins TRBV18 and TRBJ2-7; no firm D call. V was trimmed by 3 bases and J by 2 bases, leaving 17 bases between them. CDR3 length equals 16 residues. Germline V lookup: CDR1 KGHSH, CDR2 LQKENI. In DNA form, the CDR3 reads TGTGCCAGCTCACCGGGTGGTCCGTTAGGAGCCTACGAGCAGTACTTC. Translating it yields CASSPGGPLGAYEQYF.

This chain connects TRBV2 to TRBJ1-2, with a weak D call TRBD1 (6 bases). CDR1 is SNHLY and CDR2 is FYNNEI in the germline V gene. Trimming took 5 bases from V and 5 from J, leaving 15 bases between them. CDR3 length equals 14 residues. The CDR3, as DNA: TGTGCCAGCAGTAACATACAGGGAGAATATGGCTACACCTTC. It encodes CASSNIQGEYGYTF.

This clone was found a few times. The chain couples TRBV28 to TRBJ1-5; D gene unclear. Germline-derived CDR1 and CDR2 are MDHEN and SYDVKM. The CDR3 consists of 11 residues. Trimming stripped 5 bases from V and 8 bases from J, with 7 bases between. The CDR3 DNA is TGTGCCAGCAGTGAAGGAGAGCCCCAGCATTTT. Translating gives CASSEGEPQHF.

The chain joins TRBV4-1 to TRBJ2-7; D is unresolved. The CDR3 totals 14 residues. Trimming took 4 bases from V and 0 from J, leaving 10 bases between them. Germline assignment: CDR1 MGHRA and CDR2 YSYEKL. For the CDR3, the DNA is TGCGCCAGCAGCCTCGACCCCAGCTCCTACGAGCAGTACTTC. It yields the protein CASSLDPSSYEQYF.

Worth noting for this clone: In the same sample, other DNA sequences code for this CDR3. The V and J genes are TRBV28 and TRBJ1-3, with D unresolved. Germline-derived CDR1 and CDR2 are MDHEN and SYDVKM. This CDR3 has 14 residues. V lost 3 bases and J 1 base, leaving 7 bases between the germline ends. CDR3 sequence reads: CASSFGVSGNTIYF. In DNA, the CDR3 is TGTGCCAGCAGTTTCGGGGTTTCTGGAAACACCATATATTTT. The full variable domain, completed using reference TRBV28 and TRBJ1-3, is DVKVTQSSRYLVKRTGEKVFLECVQDMDHENMFWYRQDPGLGLRLIYFSYDVKMKEKGDIPEGYSVSREKKERFSLILESASTNQTSMYLCASSFGVSGNTIYFGEGSWLTVV.

The chain combines TRBV27 with TRBJ2-1; TRBD2 matches 7 bases. Germline CDR1 reads MNHEY; CDR2 reads SMNVEV (reference sequence). Trimming removed 7 bases from V and 6 bases from J; junction bases left unmatched: 12. The CDR3 runs 15 residues. CDR3 DNA sequence: TGTGCCAGCATCTGGTCTGGCAGCGGGATCAATGAGCAGTTCTTC. It is translated as CASIWSGSGINEQFF.

J is TRBJ2-7 and V is TRBV7-9; the D gene is possibly TRBD2 (5 bases). The CDR3 sequence is 14 residues long. Germline V CDR1 and CDR2: SEHNR, FQNEAQ (reference sequence). V was shortened by 5 bases and J by 5 bases, with 16 bases between the two germline ends. The CDR3 protein is CASSPGVRSDEQYF. The CDR3 nucleotides are TGTGCCAGCAGCCCCGGGGTGAGGAGCGACGAGCAGTACTTC.

The chain couples TRBV18 to TRBJ2-7; unclear D gene. Trimming took off 3 bases at V and 1 base at J, with 13 bases between the two ends. The CDR3 consists of 15 residues. Germline CDR1 is KGHSH and CDR2 is LQKENI. Here the CDR3 DNA reads TGTGCCAGCTCACCTGACAACAGTTCTTCCTACGAGCAGTACTTC. The encoded protein is CASSPDNSSSYEQYF.

This clone came up once. The sample holds other DNA sequences that translate to the same CDR3. This chain uses TRBV18 with TRBJ2-7, with 7 bases matching TRBD2. The germline V gene encodes CDR1 KGHSH and CDR2 LQKENI. Trimming took 3 bases from V and 0 from J; bases not matched to a gene: 5. There are 15 residues in the CDR3. The CDR3: CASSPPGGSSYEQYF. DNA of the CDR3: TGTGCCAGCTCACCCCCGGGAGGCTCCTCCTACGAGCAGTACTTC.

As regards this clone: This sample also contains other DNA sequences that code for the same CDR3. This CDR3 reads CASSVGPGEAFF. Written as DNA, the CDR3 is TGTGCCAGCAGCGTAGGCCCGGGTGAAGCTTTCTTT. The chain uses TRBV9 and TRBJ1-1; D is unresolved. The germline V gene encodes CDR1 SGDLS and CDR2 YYNGEE. The CDR3 extends over 12 amino acids. The V end was cut by 0 bases, the J end by 7 bases, with 7 bases between.